This T cell receptor beta chain was sequenced for a study of T cell responses to AZD1222 COVID-19 vaccine. The wider study: Second-dose intervals near 4 or 12 weeks were combined. Study results and limitations: Donors were largely white British and mainly female; clonal diversity was possibly underestimated. Close to half of all spike-specific TCRs reportedly target regions of the variants that are unmutated. Baseline seropositivity characterized only a handful of AZD1222 recipients.

Clones were read by immunoSEQ multiplex PCR, and TCRdb kept only the in-frame ones, dropping some. The sample has approximately 76,000 clones, nearly 85% seen once. Of note for this clone: The target antigen is unknown.

The material sequenced was peripheral blood, taken on day 0 of AZD1222 vaccination. The TCR sequence derives from an adult in good health.

The CDR3 region has the DNA TGTGCCATCACCCAACAGGGAGACTATGGCTACACCTTC. It specifies CAITQQGDYGYTF. The chain uses TRBV10-3 and TRBJ1-2, with TRBD1 as a possible D gene (6 bases). There are 13 residues in the CDR3. The V and J ends lost 7 bases and 3 bases respectively, with 12 bases between them. Germline V lookup: CDR1 ENHRY, CDR2 SYGVKD.